This entry describes one T cell receptor beta chain. Antigen specificity is unknown. The data were obtained in a study of high-grade serous ovarian cancer treatment subgroups. General study points: CDR1 and CDR2 were left unanalyzed; analyses focused on CDR3.

Tumor samples were taken before definitive surgery or chemotherapy. The method was immunoSEQ multiplex PCR; TCRdb's version includes in-frame clones alone and lacks a portion of them. The sample records about 15,000 clones, 70% to 90% being singletons. The J segment lost 1 base and the V segment lost 2 bases, leaving 3 bases of the junction unmatched. The CDR3 extends over 15 amino acids. The germline gives CDR1 SGHRS, CDR2 YFSETQ. Sequencing was performed on tumor tissue. The chain carries TRBV5-1 and TRBJ2-3, with 8 bases lining up with TRBD2. The origin of this receptor is a human donor with high-grade serous ovarian cancer. CDR3 residues: CASSFSGGGTDTQYF. The CDR3 DNA follows: TGCGCCAGCAGCTTCTCGGGGGGGGGCACAGATACGCAGTATTTT.